The T cell receptor beta chain described here comes from a study of T-cell reconstitution after alpha-beta-depleted transplantation in children. The CDR3 is 13 amino acids. Germline assignment: CDR1 LGHNA and CDR2 YNFKEQ. V lost 4 bases, J lost 4 bases, and 10 bases lay in between. Preparation of the TCRbeta library used unique molecular identifiers. TCRdb re-called the PCR reads through MiXCR, storing one row per CDR3 protein. The sample holds approximately 300,000 distinct CDR3 sequences; 11% are singletons and the top ten take around 20%. This clonotype was seen at least ten times. Its antigen is undetermined. Study-wide points: When one year had passed after transplant, most T-cell counts and diversity came from newly produced T cells. Expanded graft clones, several hundred of them, were reportedly the source of alpha-beta T cells about two months after transplant.

The J gene is TRBJ1-1, the V gene TRBV4-2, with D possibly matching TRBD1 (5 bases). This TCR derives from a male patient aged 2 to 9 who had a stem cell transplant for chronic granulomatous disease, so the T cells may come from the graft donor. The source was peripheral blood, collected 180 days after TCRalphabeta/CD19-depleted stem cell transplant. The CDR3 sequence is CASSPERGTEAFF. The CDR3 nucleotides are TGTGCCAGCAGCCCCGAGAGGGGCACTGAAGCTTTCTTT.